The clone carrying this T cell receptor (beta chain) was counted only a few times. What it binds is unknown. This entry comes from a study of PD-1 blockade in classical Hodgkin lymphoma. Study-wide points: By C4D1, CD4+ diversity increased significantly, especially in complete responders. Newly diagnosed and completely responding patients shared comparable baseline diversity. Newly diagnosed patients were said to have less baseline TCR diversity than healthy donors did.

Time point defined: cycle 4 day 1 (C4D1), after more than 5 weeks of nivolumab. There was relapse after autologous stem cell transplantation in every patient, and there was variation in brentuximab vedotin exposure. The CDR3 runs to 14 residues. The V gene's germline CDR1 is SGHNT and CDR2 YENEEA. Trimming stripped 5 bases from V and 7 bases from J, with 17 bases between. Measured with immunoSEQ multiplex PCR; TCRdb has only the in-frame clones, and not every one. The table has about 44,000 clones, roughly 65% seen once. The specimen was peripheral blood mononuclear cells (PBMCs), collected before the fourth cycle of nivolumab. The chain joins TRBV11-3 to TRBJ1-1; D perhaps matches TRBD1 (6 bases). This TCR derives from a human donor with classical Hodgkin lymphoma. The CDR3 here is CASSPGQPGGEAFF. The CDR3 DNA reads as TGTGCCAGCAGCCCCGGACAGCCGGGGGGTGAAGCTTTCTTT.